These T cell receptor beta chains were read from a single sample in a study of identical twins. TCRdb independently ran MiXCR on the 5' RACE reads; one entry per CDR3 protein. Of about 890,000 distinct CDR3 sequences listed, roughly an eighth are singletons. The same sample was also studied in work on yellow fever vaccine responses in identical twins.

Sequencing input: PBMCs. All receptors come from a woman aged 18-29 years in good health. The CDR3 runs from the conserved cysteine through the conserved F or W. The order of the fields is D gene, V gene, J gene, clone size, CDR3 DNA, CDR3 protein. The D gene is left open where the match is weak. Clone size is given for some rows only: seen once, a few or many times, or a class if the clone is expanded.

D: NA; V: TRBV24-1; J: TRBJ1-2; size: few; DNA: TGTGCCACCAGTGATTTGGTCGGGGGCTACACCTTC; CDR3: CATSDLVGGYTF
D: NA; V: TRBV12-3/TRBV12-4; J: TRBJ1-5; size: NA; DNA: TGTGCCAGCAGTTTAGCCGTATTCAATCAGCCCCAGCATTTT; CDR3: CASSLAVFNQPQHF
D: TRBD2; V: TRBV28; J: TRBJ2-1; size: few; DNA: TGTGCCAGCAGTTCCAACCGACTAGCGGGAGGATCCAATGAGCAGTTCTTC; CDR3: CASSSNRLAGGSNEQFF
D: TRBD2; V: TRBV5-1; J: TRBJ2-5; size: few; DNA: TGCGCCAGCAGCCCAAGCCGAGGACTAGCGGGACTAGGTGGAGAGACCCAGTACTTC; CDR3: CASSPSRGLAGLGGETQYF
D: NA; V: TRBV20-1; J: TRBJ2-7; size: few; DNA: TGCAGTGCTAGAGATCACAGACCGACTCCCTCCTACGAGCAGTACTTC; CDR3: CSARDHRPTPSYEQYF
D: NA; V: TRBV12-3/TRBV12-4; J: TRBJ1-5; size: many; DNA: TGTGCCAGCAGTTTACCCCCATCCCAGCCCCAGCATTTT; CDR3: CASSLPPSQPQHF
D: NA; V: TRBV29-1; J: TRBJ1-1; size: NA; DNA: TGCAGCGTTGAGGGCCATATGAACACTGAAGCTTTCTTT; CDR3: CSVEGHMNTEAFF
D: NA; V: TRBV20-1; J: TRBJ2-7; size: NA; DNA: TGCAGTGCTAGAGATGGTGACATAGGCTCCTACGAGCAGTACTTC; CDR3: CSARDGDIGSYEQYF
D: TRBD1; V: TRBV12-3/TRBV12-4; J: TRBJ1-5; size: NA; DNA: TGTGCCAGCAGTATCGGGACAGGCAAGAATCAGCCCCAGCATTTT; CDR3: CASSIGTGKNQPQHF
D: TRBD2; V: TRBV7-8; J: TRBJ2-1; size: few; DNA: TGTGCCAGCAGCCCACGGACTAGCGGGAGTTTTCTCTCCTACAATGAGCAGTTCTTC; CDR3: CASSPRTSGSFLSYNEQFF
D: TRBD2; V: TRBV12-3/TRBV12-4; J: TRBJ2-7; size: few; DNA: TGTGCCAGCACTATAACTAGCGGGAGAAGCGAGCAGTACTTC; CDR3: CASTITSGRSEQYF
D: NA; V: TRBV4-2; J: TRBJ1-5; size: NA; DNA: TGTGCCAGCCCAGCAGGACGCAATCAGCCCCAGCATTTT; CDR3: CASPAGRNQPQHF
D: TRBD2; V: TRBV18; J: TRBJ2-1; size: few; DNA: TGTGCCAGCTCGACTAGCGAGGTTCGGAATGAGCAGTTCTTC; CDR3: CASSTSEVRNEQFF
D: TRBD2; V: TRBV11-2; J: TRBJ2-2; size: few; DNA: TGTGCCAGCAGCTCATTAGCGGGAGCATTCACCGGGGAGCTGTTTTTT; CDR3: CASSSLAGAFTGELFF
D: NA; V: TRBV20-1; J: TRBJ1-1; size: few; DNA: TGCAGTGCTAGAGAGATCTATCCGACGGTAATGAACACTGAAGCTTTCTTT; CDR3: CSAREIYPTVMNTEAFF
D: NA; V: TRBV11-2; J: TRBJ2-2; size: NA; DNA: TGTGCCAGCAGCCCCCCTCTGGGGGCAGGGACCGGGGAGCTGTTTTTT; CDR3: CASSPPLGAGTGELFF
D: TRBD1; V: TRBV5-8; J: TRBJ1-2; size: NA; DNA: TGTGCCAGCAGCTTGGTGGGGACAGGGGTTTATGGCTACACCTTC; CDR3: CASSLVGTGVYGYTF
D: TRBD2; V: TRBV14; J: TRBJ2-7; size: NA; DNA: TGTGCCAGCAGCGAGACTGGTTGGATTGGGCGGGAGGGCGGCGAGCAGTACTTC; CDR3: CASSETGWIGREGGEQYF
D: TRBD2; V: TRBV20-1; J: TRBJ2-1; size: many; DNA: TGCAGTGCTAGCGGACTAGCGGGAGGGCATGAGCAGTTCTTC; CDR3: CSASGLAGGHEQFF
D: TRBD1; V: TRBV2; J: TRBJ2-3; size: many; DNA: TGTGCCAGCCGGGACAGGGGCACAGATACGCAGTATTTT; CDR3: CASRDRGTDTQYF
D: TRBD1; V: TRBV7-2; J: TRBJ1-1; size: NA; DNA: TGTGCCAGCAGAGTCACCGGGACAGAAATCATGAACACTGAAGCTTTCTTT; CDR3: CASRVTGTEIMNTEAFF
D: TRBD1; V: TRBV7-8; J: TRBJ1-3; size: few; DNA: TGTGCCAGCAGCGCACGGACAGGGGGGAACACCATATATTTT; CDR3: CASSARTGGNTIYF
D: NA; V: TRBV18; J: TRBJ2-5; size: few; DNA: TGTGCCAGCTCACCACCCGGCAGGGGCCAAGGGGAGACCCAGTACTTC; CDR3: CASSPPGRGQGETQYF
D: TRBD2; V: TRBV2; J: TRBJ2-2; size: few; DNA: TGTGCCAGCAGATCCAGACTAGCGGGGGGTCACGGGGAGCTGTTTTTT; CDR3: CASRSRLAGGHGELFF
D: NA; V: TRBV7-9; J: TRBJ2-5; size: few; DNA: TGTGCCAGCAGCTTAACAGGGTCGAGAGAGACCCAGTACTTC; CDR3: CASSLTGSRETQYF
D: NA; V: TRBV5-1; J: TRBJ2-7; size: few; DNA: TGCGCCAGCAGAACCGACAGGCTCGACGAGCAGTACTTC; CDR3: CASRTDRLDEQYF
D: TRBD2; V: TRBV7-3; J: TRBJ2-7; size: NA; DNA: TGTGCCAGCTTATCGGCCCAGCGGGAGTCCTACGAGCAGTACTTC; CDR3: CASLSAQRESYEQYF
D: NA; V: TRBV15; J: TRBJ2-7; size: many; DNA: TGTGCCACCAGCAGAGATGGGTGGCGTAAGGGCTACGAGCAGTACTTC; CDR3: CATSRDGWRKGYEQYF
D: TRBD1; V: TRBV7-2; J: TRBJ2-2; size: NA; DNA: TGTGCCAGCAGCTCGGACAGGCTCGATACCGGGGAGCTGTTTTTT; CDR3: CASSSDRLDTGELFF
D: TRBD1; V: TRBV6-5; J: TRBJ1-1; size: many; DNA: TGTGCCAGCAGCTATACAGGGGGGAACACTGAAGCTTTCTTT; CDR3: CASSYTGGNTEAFF
D: NA; V: TRBV4-1; J: TRBJ2-1; size: many; DNA: TGCGCCAGCAGCCAAGCAGGGACCGCACCCATTTACAATGAGCAGTTCTTC; CDR3: CASSQAGTAPIYNEQFF
D: NA; V: TRBV7-9; J: TRBJ2-2; size: NA; DNA: TGTGCCAGCAGCTTACGGTCCTCCTCGAACACCGGGGAGCTGTTTTTT; CDR3: CASSLRSSSNTGELFF